Shown below are 23 T cell receptor beta chains from a single sample sequenced in a study of tissue T cells after allogeneic stem cell transplantation. The table came from immunoSEQ multiplex PCR; TCRdb's copy has only in-frame clones and leaves some out. The table has about 15,000 clones, 55% to 75% seen once. Sequencing was carried out using spleen. These receptors came from a female BALB/c mouse in good health. The strain's MHC type: H2-d.

A remark on this clone: Here the gene names and germline are mouse. The read gets to within 1 residue of the CDR3 end, and the germline J gene fills in the rest. The chain is built from TRBV13-1 and TRBJ1-4; 7 bases agree with TRBD1. Germline V lookup: CDR1 NSHNY, CDR2 SYGAGN. This CDR3 has 14 amino acids. The trim removed 2 bases at V and 5 bases at J, leaving 3 bases unmatched. CDR3 sequence: CASSDRGGNERLFF. CDR3 bases read: TGTGCCAGCAGTGACAGGGGGGGGAACGAAAGATTATTT.

For this clone: The genes are named according to mouse. The read comes to an end 1 residue before the CDR3 does, leaving the germline J gene to fill in the end. This sequence joins TRBV29 and TRBJ1-3; perhaps TRBD1 as D (5 bases). Germline loops: CDR1 MSHET, CDR2 SYDVDS. This CDR3 region has 15 residues. The V end lost 2 bases, the J end lost 3 bases, and 11 bases lay between the germline ends. CDR3 region: CASSLRGSFGNTLYF. The part of the CDR3 DNA that was read is TGTGCTAGCAGTTTACGGGGGTCATTTGGAAATACGCTCTAT.

This clone has more than one count but fewer than ten. The gene symbols are mouse symbols. The read is 1 residue too short to cover the CDR3 end, so that end is filled in from the germline J gene. This sequence joins TRBV5 and TRBJ2-7; 11 bases fit TRBD2. Unmatched junction bases numbered 6, after V lost 5 bases and J lost 0 bases. This CDR3 comprises 16 residues. Germline CDR1 is LGHNA and CDR2 is YNLKQL (reference sequence). CDR3 sequence reads: CASSNRDWGSSYEQYF. The sequenced CDR3 bases are TGTGCCAGCAGCAACCGGGACTGGGGGAGCTCCTATGAACAGTAC.

Note on this clone: Gene names refer to mouse genes. The CDR3 goes on 1 residue after the read ends, and that part is filled in from the germline J gene. The genes are TRBV5 and TRBJ1-4; D is unclear. CDR1 is LGHNA, CDR2 YNLKQL, per germline (reference sequence). This CDR3 spans 14 amino acids. Trimming pared 4 bases from V and 0 bases from J, leaving 6 bases between. CDR3 DNA (partial): TGTGCCAGCAGCCCGGGTTTTTCCAACGAAAGATTATTT. This translates into CASSPGFSNERLF. The CDR3 as a whole reads CASSPGFSNERLFF.

Concerning this clone itself: Genes and germline are mouse. The read gets to within 1 residue of the CDR3 end, and the germline J gene fills in the rest. The chain has TRBV13-2 and TRBJ1-1; the D is unclear. V gave up 5 bases and J gave up 1 base, with 3 bases separating them. Per the germline V gene, CDR1 is NNHNN and CDR2 is SYGAGS (reference sequence). CDR3 length: 11 amino acids. This CDR3 reads CASGKNTEVFF. The CDR3 bases that were read are TGTGCCAGCGGGAAAAACACAGAAGTCTTC.

Concerning this clone: Gene names follow the mouse nomenclature. Sequencing ends 1 residue short of the CDR3 end; the germline J gene provides the rest. This sequence joins TRBV5 and TRBJ2-7; tentatively, D is TRBD1 (6 bases). Germline CDR1 LGHNA, CDR2 YNLKQL (reference sequence). Trimming removed 0 bases from V and 3 bases from J, with 9 bases in between. The CDR3 sequence is 14 residues long. The CDR3 region is CASSQERDIYEQYF. The CDR3 DNA, read in part, is TGTGCCAGCAGCCAAGAACGGGACATCTATGAACAGTAC.

A note on this clone: Here the gene names and germline are mouse. The missing CDR3 end, 1 residue past where the read stops, is filled in from the germline J gene. J is TRBJ1-1 and V is TRBV24; no firm D call. Per the germline V gene, CDR1 is KGHTA and CDR2 is FRNEEI. CDR3 length equals 9 residues. V lost 7 bases, J lost 8 bases, and 5 bases lay in between. The CDR3 protein is CASIREVFF. CDR3 bases read: TGTGCCAGCATCAGGGAAGTCTTC.

On this clone itself: Gene names denote mouse genes. The CDR3 end falls 1 residue outside the read, so it is completed with the germline J gene. The gene calls are TRBV13-3 and TRBJ1-5; 8 bases agree with TRBD1. CDR1 NNHDY and CDR2 SYVADS come from the germline V gene. The trim removed 2 bases at V and 3 bases at J, leaving 4 bases unmatched. This CDR3 spans 15 amino acids. This CDR3 reads CASSDQGAPNQAPLF. The sequenced part of the CDR3 DNA is TGTGCCAGCAGTGACCAGGGGGCGCCCAACCAGGCTCCGCTT.

This clone was detected only a few times. Each gene name is a mouse one. The read stops 1 residue short of the end of the CDR3; the missing end is completed from the germline J gene. This chain uses TRBV13-2 with TRBJ1-3, with D possibly being TRBD1 (6 bases). The CDR3 is made up of 15 amino acids. Trimming removed 1 base at V and 4 bases at J, with 12 bases between. Germline V gene data show CDR1 as NNHNN and CDR2 as SYGAGS (reference sequence). Incomplete CDR3 DNA: TGTGCCAGCGGTGATACGGCCAGGGGCGGAAATACGCTCTAT. This translates into CASGDTARGGNTLY. The whole CDR3 is CASGDTARGGNTLYF.

For this clone: Gene names refer to mouse genes. The read finishes 1 residue shy of the CDR3 end, and the germline J gene is used to complete it. This sequence joins TRBV19 and TRBJ2-1; 9 nucleotides line up with TRBD1. With V trimmed by 3 bases and J by 1 base, 8 bases remained unmatched. From germline, CDR1 is FNHDT and CDR2 SITEND (reference sequence). There are 17 residues in the CDR3. This chain's CDR3 is CASSREHRGPNYAEQFF. The DNA read from the CDR3 is TGTGCCAGCAGTAGAGAACACAGGGGGCCGAACTATGCTGAGCAGTTC. Full variable domain (missing parts from reference TRBV19 and TRBJ2-1): GGIITQTPKFLIGQEGQKLTLKCQQNFNHDTMYWYRQDSGKGLRLIYYSITENDLQKGDLSEGYDASREKKSSFSLTVTSAQKNEMAVFLCASSREHRGPNYAEQFFGPGTRLTVL.

This clone was observed once. Gene names and germline refer to mouse. The read falls 1 residue short of the CDR3 end, and the missing part is taken from the germline J gene. V usage is TRBV31 and J usage is TRBJ2-5; 8 bases fit TRBD2. This CDR3 is built from 13 residues. V gave up 1 base and J gave up 8 bases; unmatched junction bases: 5. Looked up from germline, CDR1 is GKSSPN and CDR2 is SITVG. The sequenced part of the CDR3 DNA is TGTGCCTGGAGTCCGACTGGGGTCGGCACCCAGTAC. Translating gives CAWSPTGVGTQY. In full, the CDR3 is CAWSPTGVGTQYF.

With regard to this clone: Mouse gene names and germline throughout. The observed sequence ends 1 residue before the CDR3 terminus, with the missing tail filled in from the germline J gene. This chain links TRBV31 with TRBJ2-5, with a tentative D call TRBD2 (7 bases). CDR3 length: 13 residues. Deletions cut 3 bases from V and 1 base from J, with 8 bases between. Germline-derived CDR1 and CDR2 are GKSSPN and SITVG. The CDR3 here is CAWSWGHQDTQYF. The CDR3 bases that were read are TGTGCCTGGAGCTGGGGGCACCAAGACACCCAGTAC.

A remark on this clone: Genes and germline are mouse. The read comes to an end 1 residue before the CDR3 does, leaving the germline J gene to fill in the end. The chain is built from TRBV29 and TRBJ2-4, with D unclear. The CDR3 totals 14 residues. Germline V gives CDR1 MSHET, CDR2 SYDVDS. V was trimmed by 5 bases and J by 0 bases, leaving 9 bases between them. The DNA read from the CDR3 is TGTGCTAGCAGTCTAAAATATAGTCAAAACACCTTGTAC. It specifies CASSLKYSQNTLY. The full CDR3 sequence reads CASSLKYSQNTLYF.

This clone was detected a few times. The genes and germline here are from mouse. Read coverage stops 1 residue before the CDR3 terminus; the germline J gene supplies the remainder. This CDR3 is also generated by other DNA sequences in the sample. This rearrangement joins TRBV19 to TRBJ2-7; 13 bases are a match to TRBD2. With 5 bases clipped from V and 0 bases from J, the junction kept 2 bases outside the gene matches. CDR1 is FNHDT and CDR2 is SITEND in the germline V gene (reference sequence). The length of the CDR3 is 15 residues. CDR3 sequence reads: CASSRDWGGSYEQYF. The CDR3 bases that were read are TGTGCCAGCAGCCGGGACTGGGGGGGCTCCTATGAACAGTAC.

About this clone: Genes and germline are mouse. The read falls 1 residue short of the CDR3 end, and the missing part is taken from the germline J gene. The chain joins TRBV14 to TRBJ1-1; D may be TRBD1 (5 bases). The V end was cut by 4 bases, the J end by 1 base, with 8 bases between. The CDR3 has 13 residues. Germline CDR1 SGHDT, CDR2 FRDEAV. Partial CDR3 DNA: TGTGCCAGCAGTCCGACAGTAAACACAGAAGTCTTC. Its protein product is CASSPTVNTEVF. The complete CDR3 sequence is CASSPTVNTEVFF.

A remark on this clone: Genes and germline come from the mouse. The read terminates 1 residue ahead of where the CDR3 ends, so the germline J gene completes it. V gene TRBV13-1 combines with J gene TRBJ2-5; 12 bases map to TRBD2. CDR1 and CDR2 from the germline V gene are NSHNY and SYGAGN. The CDR3 consists of 15 residues. The V and J ends lost 0 bases and 6 bases, in that order; junction bases with no gene match: 2. The CDR3 loop reads CASSDAGLGGDTQYF. Incomplete CDR3 DNA: TGTGCCAGCAGTGATGCTGGACTGGGGGGGGACACCCAGTAC.

Remarks on this clone: Genes and germline are mouse. The sequenced part of the CDR3 DNA is TGTGCCAGCAGTGATCGGAATATCAACCAGGCTCCGCTT. Translated: CASSDRNINQAPL. The CDR3 in full is CASSDRNINQAPLF. The chain combines TRBV13-1 with TRBJ1-5; unclear D gene. The read halts 1 residue ahead of the CDR3 end, with the missing end drawn from the germline J gene. Germline V gene sequence: CDR1 NSHNY, CDR2 SYGAGN. V was shortened by 1 base and J by 3 bases, with 8 bases between the two germline ends. There are 14 residues in the CDR3.

With respect to this clone: Mouse gene names apply. The read falls 1 residue short of the CDR3 end, and the missing part is taken from the germline J gene. The V gene is TRBV17, the J gene TRBJ2-2; 7 nucleotides line up with TRBD2. The CDR3 runs to 15 residues. The junction had 3 bases not matched to a gene; V was cut back by 3 bases and J by 2 bases. Germline V lookup: CDR1 MNHDT, CDR2 YYDKIL. Partial CDR3 DNA: TGTGCTAGCAGTAGTCTTGGGGGGAACACCGGGCAGCTCTAC. Amino acid sequence: CASSSLGGNTGQLY. The whole CDR3 is CASSSLGGNTGQLYF.

In this sample, this clone turned up a few times. The germline and genes are mouse ones. The missing CDR3 end, 1 residue past where the read stops, is filled in from the germline J gene. The chain combines TRBV2 with TRBJ2-3; maybe TRBD2 (6 bases). The germline CDR1 and CDR2 sequences are LGHNA and YSYQKL. Between the trimmed V and J ends, which lost 1 base and 0 bases, there was a span of 11 bases. The CDR3 has 16 residues. CDR3 DNA (partial): TGTGCCAGCAGCCAAGTCTCCTGGGGAAGTGCAGAAACGCTGTAT. Encoded protein: CASSQVSWGSAETLY. The entire CDR3 protein reads CASSQVSWGSAETLYF.

This clone has only a few counts. The genes and germline here are from mouse. CDR3 region: CASGDFEQYF. The covered CDR3 bases are TGTGCCAGCGGTGATTTTGAACAGTAC. The chain uses TRBV13-2 and TRBJ2-7; D gene ambiguous. The read is 1 residue too short to cover the CDR3 end, so that end is filled in from the germline J gene. The V gene's germline CDR1 is NNHNN and CDR2 SYGAGS (reference sequence). V gave up 1 base and J gave up 6 bases, with 2 bases separating them. The CDR3 spans 10 residues.

Remarks on this clone: Gene names and germline match the mouse. The CDR3 end lies 1 residue beyond the end of the read and is filled in from the germline J gene. The chain uses TRBV13-2 and TRBJ2-7; possible D gene TRBD1, 6 bases. Germline V gene lookup returns CDR1 NNHNN and CDR2 SYGAGS (reference sequence). The CDR3 is made up of 14 amino acids. V lost 2 bases to trimming and J lost 0 bases, with 9 bases between them. CDR3 bases read: TGTGCCAGCGGTGAAGACAGGAACTCCTATGAACAGTAC. Its translation is CASGEDRNSYEQY. The full CDR3 sequence reads CASGEDRNSYEQYF.

With respect to this clone: One end of the junction fails to match germline, which may point to a read error. Gene names are mouse gene names. The read is 1 residue too short to cover the CDR3 end, so that end is filled in from the germline J gene. V is TRBV13-2 and J is TRBJ1-5; TRBD1 aligns across 12 bases. Per the germline V gene, CDR1 is NNHNN and CDR2 is SYGAGS (reference sequence). The CDR3 spans 17 residues. The CDR3 region is CASGDGGQGANNQAPLF. The sequenced part of the CDR3 DNA is TGTGCCAGCGGGGATGGGGGACAGGGGGCAAACAACCAGGCTCCGCTT.

As for this clone: Gene names denote mouse genes. The sequenced fragment ends 1 residue before the CDR3 boundary, so the rest is inferred from the germline J gene. The chain employs TRBV20 and TRBJ2-7; 11 bases are shared with TRBD2. With 1 base clipped from V and 1 base from J, the junction kept 0 bases outside the gene matches. Germline CDR1 reads GFQATS; CDR2 reads STVNSAI. CDR3 length: 14 residues. CDR3 residues: CGARGTGGSYEQYF. CDR3 bases read: TGTGGTGCTAGGGGGACTGGGGGGTCCTATGAACAGTAC.